The T cell receptor (beta chain) under discussion was sequenced for a study of T cell responses to AZD1222 COVID-19 vaccine. Overall study: Pooling was applied to second doses at about 4 or about 12 weeks. Findings and caveats of the study: Only six people who got AZD1222 tested seropositive at baseline.

Measured with immunoSEQ multiplex PCR; TCRdb has only the in-frame clones, and not every one. This repertoire shows some 200,000 clones, approximately 93% found once; its top ten account for approximately 3.9%. Turning to this clone: Its antigen is not known.

This CDR3 is 12 amino acids long. The germline CDR1 and CDR2 sequences are MGHRA and YSYEKL. J lost 14 bases, V lost 0 bases, and 1 base had no gene match. This sequence joins TRBV4-1 and TRBJ1-6, with TRBD1 matching over 7 bases. This sample comprised peripheral blood, obtained on day 0 of AZD1222 vaccination. The clonotype originates from an adult in good health. The CDR3: CASSQEGGTLHF. CDR3 coding DNA: TGCGCCAGCAGCCAAGAAGGGGGCACCCTCCACTTT.